The source of this T cell receptor (beta chain) is a study of shared clonotypes between healthy human individuals. This clone was seen more than once but under ten times. Data came from immunoSEQ multiplex PCR; TCRdb stores just in-frame clones and leaves some out. The data show roughly 300,000 clones, with roughly 87% seen just once and around 16% held by the top ten. The V and J ends lost 5 bases and 0 bases respectively, with 11 bases between them. From germline, CDR1 is SGHNT and CDR2 YYREEE (reference sequence). This CDR3 contains 15 residues. The genes are TRBV5-4 and TRBJ2-2, with unresolved D. Material for sequencing was memory CD8+ T cells sorted from blood. Subset denoted: CD45RO+ cells pooled with CCR7-negative TemRA cells. This sequence was found in a man aged 18 to 29 in good health. CDR3 protein: CASSVDRTNTGELFF. CDR3 sequence (DNA): TGTGCCAGCAGTGTAGACCGAACGAACACCGGGGAGCTGTTTTTT.